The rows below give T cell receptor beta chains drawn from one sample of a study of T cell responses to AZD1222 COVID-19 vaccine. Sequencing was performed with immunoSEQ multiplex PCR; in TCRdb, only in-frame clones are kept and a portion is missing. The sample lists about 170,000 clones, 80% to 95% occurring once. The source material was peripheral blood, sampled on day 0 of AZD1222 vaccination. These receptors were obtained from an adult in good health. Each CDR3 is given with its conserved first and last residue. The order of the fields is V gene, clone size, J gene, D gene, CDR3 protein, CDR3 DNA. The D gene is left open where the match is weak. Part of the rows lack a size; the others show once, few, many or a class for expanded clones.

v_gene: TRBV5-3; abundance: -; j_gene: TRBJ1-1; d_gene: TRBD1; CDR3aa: CVSTGPAFF; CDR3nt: TGTGTCTCGACAGGGCCAGCTTTCTTT
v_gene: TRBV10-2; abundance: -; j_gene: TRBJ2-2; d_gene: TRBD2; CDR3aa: CASSELGSGGHTGELFF; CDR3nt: TGCGCCAGCAGTGAACTGGGCAGCGGGGGTCACACCGGGGAGCTGTTTTTT
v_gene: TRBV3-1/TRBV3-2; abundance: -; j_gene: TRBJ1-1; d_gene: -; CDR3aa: CASSHLYQPTAFF; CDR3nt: TGTGCCAGCAGCCATTTGTATCAACCAACAGCTTTCTTT
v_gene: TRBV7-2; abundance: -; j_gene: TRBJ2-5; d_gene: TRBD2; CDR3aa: CASSLLAGFQETQYF; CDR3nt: TGTGCCAGCAGCCTCCTAGCGGGGTTCCAAGAGACCCAGTACTTC
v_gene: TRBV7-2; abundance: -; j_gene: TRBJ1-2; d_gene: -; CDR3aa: CASSLAGRVGYTF; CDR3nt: TGTGCCAGCAGCTTAGCGGGGAGGGTTGGCTACACCTTC
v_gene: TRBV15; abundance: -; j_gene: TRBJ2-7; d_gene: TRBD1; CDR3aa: CATSRGTGGYYEQYF; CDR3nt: TGTGCCACCAGCAGAGGGACAGGGGGTTACTACGAGCAGTACTTC
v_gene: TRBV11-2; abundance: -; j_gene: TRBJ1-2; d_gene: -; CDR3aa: CASSPQGLGYGYTF; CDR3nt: TGTGCCAGCAGCCCCCAGGGGTTGGGCTATGGCTACACCTTC
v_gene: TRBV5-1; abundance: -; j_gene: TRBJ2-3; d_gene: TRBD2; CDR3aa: CASSQTSGISADTQYF; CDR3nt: TGCGCCAGCAGTCAGACTAGCGGGATTTCCGCAGATACGCAGTATTTT
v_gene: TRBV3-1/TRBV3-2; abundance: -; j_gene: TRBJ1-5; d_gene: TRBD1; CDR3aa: CASSQSSTGGAGQPQHF; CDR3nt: TGTGCCAGCAGCCAAAGTAGTACAGGGGGCGCGGGTCAGCCCCAGCATTTT
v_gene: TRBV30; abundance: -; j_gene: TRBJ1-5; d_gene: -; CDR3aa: CAWSVQSNQPQHF; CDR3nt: TGTGCCTGGAGTGTACAGAGCAATCAGCCCCAGCATTTT
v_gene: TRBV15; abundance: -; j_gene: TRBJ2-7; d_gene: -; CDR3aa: CATSRARVYEQYF; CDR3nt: TGTGCCACCAGCAGAGCCAGGGTTTACGAGCAGTACTTC
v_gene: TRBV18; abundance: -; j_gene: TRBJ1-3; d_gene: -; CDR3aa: CASSPQGTGNTIYF; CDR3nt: TGTGCCAGCTCACCACAGGGAACTGGAAACACCATATATTTT
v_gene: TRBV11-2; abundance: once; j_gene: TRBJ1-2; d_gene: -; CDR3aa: CASSLAGINYGYTF; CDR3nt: TGTGCCAGCAGCTTAGCAGGGATCAACTATGGCTACACCTTC
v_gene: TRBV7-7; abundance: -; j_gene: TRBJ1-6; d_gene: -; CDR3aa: CASSLGTANSPLHF; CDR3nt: TGTGCTAGCAGCTTAGGGACGGCTAATTCACCCCTCCACTTT
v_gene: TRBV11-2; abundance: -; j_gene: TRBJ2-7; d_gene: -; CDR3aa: CASSLVGGGAGRLYEQYF; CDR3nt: TGTGCCAGCAGCTTAGTCGGGGGTGGGGCGGGGCGCCTCTACGAGCAGTACTTC
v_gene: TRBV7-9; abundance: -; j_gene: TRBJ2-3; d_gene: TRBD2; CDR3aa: CASSLGIAGPGPDTQYF; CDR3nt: TGTGCCAGCAGCTTAGGGATAGCGGGCCCCGGCCCAGATACGCAGTATTTT
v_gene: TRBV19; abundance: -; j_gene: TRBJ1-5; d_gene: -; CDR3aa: CASSIRVNQPQHF; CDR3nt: TGTGCCAGTAGTATCCGGGTAAATCAGCCCCAGCATTTT
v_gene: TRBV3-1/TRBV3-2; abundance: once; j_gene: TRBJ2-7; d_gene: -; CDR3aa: CASSLRGGTYEQYF; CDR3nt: TGTGCCAGCAGCCTCCGCGGCGGGACCTACGAGCAGTACTTC
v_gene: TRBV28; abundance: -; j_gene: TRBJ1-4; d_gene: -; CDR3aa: CASWSNEKLFF; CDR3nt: TGTGCCAGCTGGTCCAATGAAAAACTGTTTTTT
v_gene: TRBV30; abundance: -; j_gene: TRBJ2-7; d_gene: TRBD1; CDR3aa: CAWSDRGTSEQYF; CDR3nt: TGTGCCTGGAGCGACAGGGGGACCAGCGAGCAGTACTTC
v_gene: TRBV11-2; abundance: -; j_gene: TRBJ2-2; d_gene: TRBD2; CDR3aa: CASSFGLAGGTGELFF; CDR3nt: TGTGCCAGCAGCTTTGGCCTAGCGGGGGGCACCGGGGAGCTGTTTTTT
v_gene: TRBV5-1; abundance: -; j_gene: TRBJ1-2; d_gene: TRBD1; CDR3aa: CASSRGDSFNYGYTF; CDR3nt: TGCGCCAGCAGTCGCGGGGACAGCTTTAACTATGGCTACACCTTC
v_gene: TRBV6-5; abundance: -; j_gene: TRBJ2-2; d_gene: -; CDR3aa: CASSYSYGELFF; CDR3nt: TGTGCCAGCAGTTACTCGTATGGGGAGCTGTTTTTT
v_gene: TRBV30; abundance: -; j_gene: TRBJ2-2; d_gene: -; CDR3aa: CAWIMAHPAGELFF; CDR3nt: TGTGCCTGGATTATGGCCCATCCAGCCGGGGAGCTGTTTTTT
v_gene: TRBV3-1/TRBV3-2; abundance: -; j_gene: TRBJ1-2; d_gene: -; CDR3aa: CASSQAGRRGYTF; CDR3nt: TGTGCCAGCAGCCAGGCGGGCAGGAGGGGCTACACCTTC
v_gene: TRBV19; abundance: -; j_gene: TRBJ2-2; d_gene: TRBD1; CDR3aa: CASRPGGNTGELFF; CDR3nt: TGTGCCAGTAGGCCAGGGGGAAACACCGGGGAGCTGTTTTTT
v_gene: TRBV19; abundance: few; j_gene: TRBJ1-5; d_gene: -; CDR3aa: CASSTRARQPQHF; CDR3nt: TGTGCCAGTAGTACCAGGGCACGTCAGCCCCAGCATTTT
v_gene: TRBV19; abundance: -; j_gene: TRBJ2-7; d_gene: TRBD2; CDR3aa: CASSRTGLAFEQYF; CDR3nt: TGTGCCAGTAGTAGAACGGGACTAGCCTTCGAGCAGTACTTC
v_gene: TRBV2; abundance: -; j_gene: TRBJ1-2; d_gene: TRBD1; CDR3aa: CASTWDSQVNYGYTF; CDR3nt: TGTGCCAGCACTTGGGACAGTCAAGTTAACTATGGCTACACCTTC
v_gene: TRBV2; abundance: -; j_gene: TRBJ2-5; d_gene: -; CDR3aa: CASRDGAGSQETQYF; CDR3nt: TGTGCCAGCCGAGACGGGGCCGGGTCCCAAGAGACCCAGTACTTC